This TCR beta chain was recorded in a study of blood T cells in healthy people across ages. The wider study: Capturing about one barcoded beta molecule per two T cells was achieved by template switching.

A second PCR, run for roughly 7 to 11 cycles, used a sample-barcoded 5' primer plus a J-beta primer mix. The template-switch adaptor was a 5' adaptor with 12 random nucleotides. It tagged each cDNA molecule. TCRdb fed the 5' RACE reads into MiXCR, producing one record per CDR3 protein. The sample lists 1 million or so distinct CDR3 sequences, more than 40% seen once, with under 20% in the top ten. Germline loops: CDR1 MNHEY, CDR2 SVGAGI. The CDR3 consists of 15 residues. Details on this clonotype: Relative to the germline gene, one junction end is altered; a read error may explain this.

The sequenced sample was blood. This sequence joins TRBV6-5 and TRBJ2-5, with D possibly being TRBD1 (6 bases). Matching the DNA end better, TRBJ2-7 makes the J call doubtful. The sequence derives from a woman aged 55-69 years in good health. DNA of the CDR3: TGTGCCAGCAGTCAGAAAGGACAGCTCTCCGACGAGCAGTACTTC. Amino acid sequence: CASSQKGQLSDEQYF.